This T cell receptor (beta chain) is drawn from a study of response to subunit inactivated influenza vaccine. Study results and limitations: Authors suggested each seasonal flu vaccination may recruit only limited numbers of new T cells.

TCRdb re-analysed the RT-PCR reads in MiXCR, keeping a single row per CDR3 protein. The profile shows approximately 500,000 distinct CDR3 sequences, 13% of them singletons. This clonotype has only a few counts. The target antigen is unknown. Germline values: CDR1 MNHEY, CDR2 SVGEGT. This CDR3 has 15 residues. The ends lost 4 bases at V and 4 bases at J; junction bases unmatched: 7. The chain is built from TRBV6-2 or TRBV6-3 and TRBJ2-7; 10 bases line up with TRBD1. This material consisted of PBMCs from blood, taken roughly 6 weeks after vaccination. The source of this sequence is a man aged 45-65 years who received an inactivated influenza vaccine. The CDR3 loop reads CASSSRDRGTYEQYF. DNA of the CDR3: TGTGCCAGCAGTTCCCGGGACAGGGGTACGTACGAGCAGTACTTC.